The clone carrying this TCR beta chain has a handful of counts. No antigen is known for it. This sample was included in a study of blood T cells in healthy people across ages. Primers used in a second PCR of about 7 to 12 cycles were a sample-barcoded 5' primer and a J-beta primer mix. TCRdb reanalysed the 5' RACE reads using MiXCR and keeps one entry per CDR3 protein. The sample has over 450,000 distinct CDR3 sequences, nearly 25% seen once. Study findings and constraints: TCR beta diversity, measured per million T cells, fell in a roughly linear way with age.

Germline values: CDR1 MGHRA, CDR2 YSYEKL. The CDR3 sequence is 14 residues long. V was clipped by 3 bases and J by 1 base, with 8 bases between them. Approximately 9.7 milliliters was the volume of peripheral blood drawn from each donor. The sample was also linked to a second study, of T cells of mothers and their children. That study adds: A slight, non-significant increase in overlap was found for related mother-child pairs relative to unrelated pairs.

This receptor was identified in a boy between 10 and 17 years old in good health. The chain employs TRBV4-1 and TRBJ2-3, with a tentative D call TRBD2 (5 bases). The sample taken for sequencing was blood. The DNA for the CDR3 is TGCGCCAGCAGCCACGGGGTACGCACAGATACGCAGTATTTT. Translating it yields CASSHGVRTDTQYF.